This T cell receptor (beta chain) was recovered during a study of blood T cell repertoires in COVID-19. Background on the study: Samples taken during acute and convalescent COVID-19 were collected in the United States, Italy and Spain.

CDR3 length: 13 residues. Germline lookup yields CDR1 SNHLY and CDR2 FYNNEI. The germline V and J ends were trimmed by 5 bases and 4 bases, with 9 bases remaining between them. Original processing notes: The authors estimated nucleated cell counts from reference gene primer amplification. Method: immunoSEQ multiplex PCR; TCRdb's copy keeps in-frame clones and lacks some. The DNA was the basis for D and trimming; V, J and clone size are from that table. The data show more than 85,000 clones, approximately 84% seen once. Sample: peripheral blood. This TCR came from a man aged 70 or older with acute or convalescent COVID-19. The chain carries TRBV2 and TRBJ1-5; D gene uncertain. DNA for the CDR3: TGTGCCAGCAGTTCCCGGGTGAATCAGCCCCAGCATTTT. It translates to CASSSRVNQPQHF.